The 13 T cell receptor beta chains below were found in one sample sequenced in a study of early T cells in non-severe SARS-CoV-2 infection. TCRdb fed the 5' RACE reads into MiXCR, producing one record per CDR3 protein. The table has 30,000 to 35,000 distinct CDR3 sequences, around 7% seen once; the top ten hold just over 4%. Sequencing was carried out using whole blood. The origin of the receptors is an adult who was a healthcare worker with PCR-confirmed SARS-CoV-2 infection or an uninfected control (not recorded which).

This clonotype has a count of ten or more. V gene TRBV10-3 combines with J gene TRBJ1-5; D is uncertain. CDR1 is ENHRY, CDR2 SYGVKD, per germline. The V end lost 4 bases, the J end lost 3 bases, and 10 bases lay between the germline ends. The CDR3 totals 14 residues. The DNA of the CDR3 is TGTGCCATCAGTGGAAGGGAGGACAATCAGCCCCAGCATTTT. Its translation is CAISGREDNQPQHF.

In this sample, this clonotype turned up a few times. The gene calls are TRBV7-9 and TRBJ1-2, with D hard to call. CDR1 SEHNR and CDR2 FQNEAQ come from the germline V gene (reference sequence). CDR3 length: 13 residues. V dropped 5 bases and J dropped 0 bases, with 7 bases sitting between them. The CDR3 reads CASSAQANYGYTF. The CDR3 DNA follows: TGTGCCAGCAGCGCACAAGCTAACTATGGCTACACCTTC.

The count of this clonotype is one. The genes are TRBV28 and TRBJ1-2; D uncertain. In germline, CDR1 is MDHEN, CDR2 SYDVKM. This CDR3 has 13 residues. With 2 bases removed from V and 0 bases from J, the gap between germline ends came to 4 bases. Here the CDR3 DNA reads TGTGCCAGCAGTTTAGGAGCTAACTATGGCTACACCTTC. It specifies CASSLGANYGYTF.

The table lists this clonotype with a few counts. The chain carries TRBV28 and TRBJ2-7, with TRBD1 matching 7 bases. V shed 5 bases, J shed 1 base, and the junction held 5 bases outside the gene matches. The CDR3 consists of 14 residues. Germline CDR1 MDHEN, CDR2 SYDVKM. The CDR3 loop is CASSAPGQSYEQYF. The CDR3 region has the DNA TGTGCCAGCAGTGCGCCGGGACAGTCCTACGAGCAGTACTTC. The full variable domain, rest sourced from reference TRBV28 and TRBJ2-7, is DVKVTQSSRYLVKRTGEKVFLECVQDMDHENMFWYRQDPGLGLRLIYFSYDVKMKEKGDIPEGYSVSREKKERFSLILESASTNQTSMYLCASSAPGQSYEQYFGPGTRLTVT.

This clonotype has a handful of counts. The chain employs TRBV9 and TRBJ2-2; 10 bases fit TRBD2. Trimming at V came to 4 bases and at J to 7 bases, leaving 10 bases not matched to a gene. The CDR3 covers 16 residues. Germline-derived CDR1 and CDR2 are SGDLS and YYNGEE. CDR3 sequence: CASSLGTSVLGGELFF. The CDR3 region has the DNA TGTGCCAGCAGCTTGGGGACTAGCGTGCTAGGCGGGGAGCTGTTTTTT.

This clonotype has a count of ten or more. This chain uses TRBV3-1 with TRBJ2-7, with 8 bases identical to TRBD1. From germline, CDR1 is LGHDT and CDR2 YNNKEL (reference sequence). The V and J ends lost 0 bases and 1 base, in that order; junction bases with no gene match: 5. The CDR3 has 16 amino acids. The CDR3 reads CASSQEGTGASYEQYF. As DNA, the CDR3 is TGTGCCAGCAGCCAAGAGGGGACAGGCGCATCCTACGAGCAGTACTTC.

This clonotype was recorded at least ten times. The chain links TRBV6-5 to TRBJ1-2, with TRBD1 matching over 8 bases. Germline assignment: CDR1 MNHEY and CDR2 SVGAGI. There are 14 residues in the CDR3. V dropped 0 bases and J dropped 5; count of bases not matched to a gene: 2. In DNA, the CDR3 is TGTGCCAGCAGTTACTCTCAGGGGGCTTATGGCTACACCTTC. It encodes CASSYSQGAYGYTF.

This clonotype was detected only a few times. The DNA of the CDR3 is TGTGCCACCAGCAGAGTCCGACAGGGCCTGAGCGAGCAGTACTTC. Residues: CATSRVRQGLSEQYF. J is TRBJ2-7 and V is TRBV15; 7 bases align to TRBD1. With V trimmed by 1 base and J by 6 bases, 9 bases remained unmatched. Germline V gives CDR1 LNHNV, CDR2 YYDKDF (reference sequence). The CDR3 consists of 15 residues. Full variable domain (rest looked up from reference TRBV15 and TRBJ2-7): DAMVIQNPRYQVTQFGKPVTLSCSQTLNHNVMYWYQQKSSQAPKLLFHYYDKDFNNEADTPDNFQSRRPNTSFCFLDIRSPGLGDTAMYLCATSRVRQGLSEQYFGPGTRLTVT.

This clonotype has just a few counts. The chain combines TRBV10-3 with TRBJ2-7; D is uncertain. The germline V gene encodes CDR1 ENHRY and CDR2 SYGVKD. The CDR3 sequence is 17 residues long. V dropped 3 bases and J dropped 4 bases, with 22 bases sitting between them. CDR3 protein: CAISDPRRDSFGYEQYF. The CDR3 DNA is TGTGCCATCAGTGATCCCAGACGCGATAGTTTCGGATACGAGCAGTACTTC.

This clonotype was found many times. CDR3 DNA: TGTGCCAGCTCACCGGGACAGCAAGAGACCCAGTACTTC. Translating it yields CASSPGQQETQYF. The chain uses TRBV18 and TRBJ2-5, with 7 bases that match TRBD1. This CDR3 has 13 residues. The J segment lost 2 bases and the V segment lost 3 bases, leaving 0 bases of the junction unmatched. Germline V gene data show CDR1 as KGHSH and CDR2 as LQKENI. Based on the CDR3 plus reference TRBV18 and TRBJ2-5, the full variable domain is NAGVMQNPRHLVRRRGQEARLRCSPMKGHSHVYWYRQLPEEGLKFMVYLQKENIIDESGMPKERFSAEFPKEGPSILRIQQVVRGDSAAYFCASSPGQQETQYFGPGTRLLVL.

This clonotype was seen repeatedly, ten times or more. The chain has TRBV10-3 and TRBJ2-1; TRBD2 matches at 8 bases. Trimming at V came to 6 bases and at J to 6 bases, leaving 10 bases not matched to a gene. In germline, CDR1 is ENHRY, CDR2 SYGVKD. This CDR3 spans 15 amino acids. The CDR3 DNA follows: TGTGCCATCAGGGACCTAGGCGGGGGGACCAATGAGCAGTTCTTC. Its translation: CAIRDLGGGTNEQFF.

This clonotype appeared many times. The rearrangement joins TRBV15 to TRBJ2-1; D gene ambiguous. V lost 4 bases and J 0 bases, leaving 7 bases between the germline ends. Per the germline V gene, CDR1 is LNHNV and CDR2 is YYDKDF (reference sequence). The CDR3 covers 14 residues. The CDR3 is CATSKNYSYNEQFF. The CDR3 region has the DNA TGTGCCACCAGCAAAAACTACTCCTACAATGAGCAGTTCTTC.

The genes are TRBV11-2 and TRBJ2-3; 7 bases align to TRBD1. The CDR3 totals 12 residues. CDR1 is SGHAT, CDR2 FQNNGV, per germline. The ends lost 4 bases at V and 15 bases at J; junction bases unmatched: 10. The CDR3 spells CASSSSGQTPYF. The CDR3 DNA sequence: TGTGCCAGCAGCTCCTCGGGACAGACCCCTTATTTT.